This T cell receptor beta chain was sequenced during a study of blood T cell repertoires in COVID-19 (dated by TCRdb to the early 2020s). Background for the entire study: Samples covering the acute and convalescent phases of COVID-19 were provided by collaborators in the United States, Italy and Spain. The prospective study material was composed of cDNA or gDNA derived from T cells, B-cell-depleted T cells, or PBMCs. Deeply sampled blood TCRbeta repertoires from subjects exposed to, actively infected with, or recovered from COVID-19 were included in the dataset. The repertoires were made available in a free public database intended to serve as a resource for research on the immune response to SARS-CoV-2. The samples were drawn from two sources: the first 160 participants of the ongoing ImmuneRACE study, and 1,254 subjects contributed by 6 global collaborators. Nearly every sample came with metadata listing a de-identified subject ID, COVID-19 status, age in years and sex. Where HLA class I and class II types were available, the types were taken from metadata supplied by the sample provider, not from assay-based typing. What the study reported, not specific to this receptor: How much clinical and demographic metadata was included differed by source and by participant, and the metadata was provided uncurated.

This clone has a handful of counts. Its cognate antigen has yet to be identified. Nothing much larger sits one base from this clone, and base qualities are not available. Each collaborating institution followed its own protocols to collect whole blood in K2EDTA tubes. For TCRbeta analysis, collaborators shipped samples in one of three forms: frozen whole blood, isolated PBMCs, or DNA extracted from either of those sample types. TCRbeta CDR3 regions were amplified from genomic DNA by means of the immunoSEQ Assay, a bias-controlled multiplex PCR. Concerning the study's data processing: The number of nucleated cells in each sample was estimated from the amplification of reference gene primers within the assay. Sequence reads were collapsed and filtered to measure the absolute abundance of every unique TCRbeta CDR3 rearrangement. For each sample, productive Simpson clonality was calculated as the square root of Simpson's diversity index over productive rearrangements. As stored in TCRdb, this immuneACCESS dataset retains in-frame rearrangements with V and J assigned. A fraction of the clones does not appear; measured against another copy, unresolved V genes explain less than half of the discrepancy, and the remainder lacks a known reason. V, J and clone size are those of that table, while D and trimming were read from the DNA. This sample has 150,000 to 180,000 clones in its table, and roughly 83% of those were observed once. The ten largest make up around 32% of the sample.

After removal of 2 bases from V and 8 bases from J, the junction retains 7 bases not matched to a gene. The CDR3 spans 15 residues, from the cysteine through the phenylalanine. Only the CDR3 DNA is retained, 45 bases long and in frame from the first base. CDR1 and CDR2 are drawn from the germline V gene (reference sequence): SGHKS, YYEKEE. Sequencing input: peripheral blood. The origin of this receptor is a woman aged 55-69 years with acute or convalescent COVID-19. The sequence is built from TRBV5-5 and TRBJ1-6, with 7 bases matching TRBD1. This receptor carries the CDR3 CASSFYGTDYSPLHF. The DNA sequence follows: TGTGCCAGCAGCTTCTACGGGACAGATTATTCACCCCTCCACTTT.